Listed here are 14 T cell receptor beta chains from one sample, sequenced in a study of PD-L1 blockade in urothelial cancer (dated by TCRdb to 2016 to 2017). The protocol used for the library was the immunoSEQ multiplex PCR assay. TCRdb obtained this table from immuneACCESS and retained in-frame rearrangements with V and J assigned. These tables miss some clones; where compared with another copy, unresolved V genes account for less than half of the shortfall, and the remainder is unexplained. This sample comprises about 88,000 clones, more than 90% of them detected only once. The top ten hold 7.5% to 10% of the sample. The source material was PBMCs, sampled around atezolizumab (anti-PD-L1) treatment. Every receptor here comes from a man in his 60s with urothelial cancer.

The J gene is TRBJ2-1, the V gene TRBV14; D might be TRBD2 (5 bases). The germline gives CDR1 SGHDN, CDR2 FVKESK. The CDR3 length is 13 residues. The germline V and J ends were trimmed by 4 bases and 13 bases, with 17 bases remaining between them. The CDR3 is CASSLTFGGLQFF. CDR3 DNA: TGTGCCAGCAGCCTGACCTTCGGCGGGCTCCAGTTCTTC.

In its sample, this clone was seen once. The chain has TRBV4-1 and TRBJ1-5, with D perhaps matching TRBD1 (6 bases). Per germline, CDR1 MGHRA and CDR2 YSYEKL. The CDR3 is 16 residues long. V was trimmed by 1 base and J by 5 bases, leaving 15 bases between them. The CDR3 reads CASSQALRTDHQPQHF. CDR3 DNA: TGCGCCAGCAGCCAAGCCCTCCGGACAGACCATCAGCCCCAGCATTTT.

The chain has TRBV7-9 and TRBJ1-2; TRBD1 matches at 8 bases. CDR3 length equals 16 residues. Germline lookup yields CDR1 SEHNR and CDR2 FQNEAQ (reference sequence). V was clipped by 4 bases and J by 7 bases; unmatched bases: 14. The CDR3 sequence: CASSSRVGTGPFGYTF. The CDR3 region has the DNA TGTGCCAGCAGCTCGAGGGTGGGGACAGGCCCCTTTGGCTACACCTTC.

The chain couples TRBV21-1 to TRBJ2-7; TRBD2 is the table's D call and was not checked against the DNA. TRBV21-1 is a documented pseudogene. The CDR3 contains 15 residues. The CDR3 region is CASSGLAGHFYEQYF. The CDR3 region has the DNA TGTGCCAGCAGTGGACTAGCGGGACACTTCTACGAGCAGTACTTC.

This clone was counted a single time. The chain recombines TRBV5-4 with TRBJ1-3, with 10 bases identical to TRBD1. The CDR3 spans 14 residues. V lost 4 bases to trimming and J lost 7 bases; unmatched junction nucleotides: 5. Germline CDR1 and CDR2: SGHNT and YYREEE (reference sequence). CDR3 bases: TGTGCCAGCAGCCGGGACAGGGGTCTTAACACCATATATTTT. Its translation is CASSRDRGLNTIYF.

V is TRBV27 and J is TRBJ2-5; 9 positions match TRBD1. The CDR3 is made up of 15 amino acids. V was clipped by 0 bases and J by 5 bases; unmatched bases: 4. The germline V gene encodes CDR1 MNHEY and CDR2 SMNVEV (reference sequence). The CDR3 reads CASSLSGTGRETQYF. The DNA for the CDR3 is TGTGCCAGCAGTTTATCGGGGACAGGGAGGGAGACCCAGTACTTC.

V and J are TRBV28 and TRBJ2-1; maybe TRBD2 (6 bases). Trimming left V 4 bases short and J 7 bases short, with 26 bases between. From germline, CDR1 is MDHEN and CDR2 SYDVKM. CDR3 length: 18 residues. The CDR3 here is CASSSTHLAGPLRNEQFF. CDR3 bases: TGTGCCAGCAGTTCAACCCACCTCGCGGGACCCCTCAGGAATGAGCAGTTCTTC.

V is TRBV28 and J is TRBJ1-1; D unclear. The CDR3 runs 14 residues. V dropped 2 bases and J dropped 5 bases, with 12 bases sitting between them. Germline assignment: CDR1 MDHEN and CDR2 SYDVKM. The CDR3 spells CASSLGPGGTEAFF. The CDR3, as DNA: TGTGCCAGCAGTTTAGGGCCGGGCGGGACTGAAGCTTTCTTT.

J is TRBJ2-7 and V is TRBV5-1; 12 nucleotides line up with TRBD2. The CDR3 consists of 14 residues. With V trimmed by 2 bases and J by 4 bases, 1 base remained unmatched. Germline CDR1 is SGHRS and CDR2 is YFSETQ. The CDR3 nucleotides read TGCGCCAGCAGCTTAACTAGCGGGGGGTACGAGCAGTACTTC. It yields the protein CASSLTSGGYEQYF.

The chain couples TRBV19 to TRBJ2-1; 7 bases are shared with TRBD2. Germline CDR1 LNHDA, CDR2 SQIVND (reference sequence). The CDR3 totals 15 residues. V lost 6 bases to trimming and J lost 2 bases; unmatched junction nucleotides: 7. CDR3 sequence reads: CASRPPRGAYNEQFF. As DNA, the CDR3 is TGTGCCAGTAGACCCCCCCGGGGGGCCTACAATGAGCAGTTCTTC.

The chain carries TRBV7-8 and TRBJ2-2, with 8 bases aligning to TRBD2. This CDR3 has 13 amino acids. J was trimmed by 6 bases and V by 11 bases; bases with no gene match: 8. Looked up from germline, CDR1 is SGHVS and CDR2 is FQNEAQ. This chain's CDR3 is CAGAGVPPGELFF. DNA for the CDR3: TGTGCCGGAGCGGGAGTCCCCCCCGGGGAGCTGTTTTTT.

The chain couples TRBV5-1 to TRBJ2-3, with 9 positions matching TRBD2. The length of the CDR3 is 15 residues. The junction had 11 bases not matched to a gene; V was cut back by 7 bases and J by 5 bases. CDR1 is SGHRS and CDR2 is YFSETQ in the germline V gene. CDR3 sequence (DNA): TGCGCCAGCGCAAGGCGAGCGGGGGGTGGAGATACGCAGTATTTT. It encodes CASARRAGGGDTQYF. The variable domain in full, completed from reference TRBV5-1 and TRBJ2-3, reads KAGVTQTPRYLIKTRGQQVTLSCSPISGHRSVSWYQQTPGQGLQFLFEYFSETQRNKGNFPGRFSGRQFSNSRSEMNVSTLELGDSALYLCASARRAGGGDTQYFGPGTRLTVL.

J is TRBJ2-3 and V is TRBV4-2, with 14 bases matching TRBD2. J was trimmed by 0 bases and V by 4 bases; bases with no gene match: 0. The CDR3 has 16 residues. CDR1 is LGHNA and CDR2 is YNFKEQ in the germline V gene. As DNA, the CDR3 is TGTGCCAGCAGCCGACTAGCGGGAGGGAGCACAGATACGCAGTATTTT. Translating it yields CASSRLAGGSTDTQYF.

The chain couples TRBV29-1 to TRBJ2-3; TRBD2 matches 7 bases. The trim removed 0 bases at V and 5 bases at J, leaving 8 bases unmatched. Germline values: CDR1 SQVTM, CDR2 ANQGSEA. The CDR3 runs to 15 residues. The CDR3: CSVEDPHSSGDTQYF. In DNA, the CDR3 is TGCAGCGTTGAAGATCCCCATTCTAGCGGAGATACGCAGTATTTT.